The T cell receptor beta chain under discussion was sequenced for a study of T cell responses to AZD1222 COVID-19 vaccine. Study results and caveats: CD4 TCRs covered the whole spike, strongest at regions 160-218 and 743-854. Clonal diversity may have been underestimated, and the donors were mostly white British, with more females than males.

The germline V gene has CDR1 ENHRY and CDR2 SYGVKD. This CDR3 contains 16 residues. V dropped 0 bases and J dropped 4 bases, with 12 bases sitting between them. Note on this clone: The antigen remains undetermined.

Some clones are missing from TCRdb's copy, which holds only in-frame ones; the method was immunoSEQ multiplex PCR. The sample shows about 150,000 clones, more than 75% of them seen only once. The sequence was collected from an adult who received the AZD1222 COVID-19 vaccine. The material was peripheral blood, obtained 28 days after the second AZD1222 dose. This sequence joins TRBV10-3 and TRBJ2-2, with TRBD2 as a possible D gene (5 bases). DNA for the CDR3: TGTGCCATCAGTGAGTCAGGCGGGCTTTCCACCGGGGAGCTGTTTTTT. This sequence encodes CAISESGGLSTGELFF.